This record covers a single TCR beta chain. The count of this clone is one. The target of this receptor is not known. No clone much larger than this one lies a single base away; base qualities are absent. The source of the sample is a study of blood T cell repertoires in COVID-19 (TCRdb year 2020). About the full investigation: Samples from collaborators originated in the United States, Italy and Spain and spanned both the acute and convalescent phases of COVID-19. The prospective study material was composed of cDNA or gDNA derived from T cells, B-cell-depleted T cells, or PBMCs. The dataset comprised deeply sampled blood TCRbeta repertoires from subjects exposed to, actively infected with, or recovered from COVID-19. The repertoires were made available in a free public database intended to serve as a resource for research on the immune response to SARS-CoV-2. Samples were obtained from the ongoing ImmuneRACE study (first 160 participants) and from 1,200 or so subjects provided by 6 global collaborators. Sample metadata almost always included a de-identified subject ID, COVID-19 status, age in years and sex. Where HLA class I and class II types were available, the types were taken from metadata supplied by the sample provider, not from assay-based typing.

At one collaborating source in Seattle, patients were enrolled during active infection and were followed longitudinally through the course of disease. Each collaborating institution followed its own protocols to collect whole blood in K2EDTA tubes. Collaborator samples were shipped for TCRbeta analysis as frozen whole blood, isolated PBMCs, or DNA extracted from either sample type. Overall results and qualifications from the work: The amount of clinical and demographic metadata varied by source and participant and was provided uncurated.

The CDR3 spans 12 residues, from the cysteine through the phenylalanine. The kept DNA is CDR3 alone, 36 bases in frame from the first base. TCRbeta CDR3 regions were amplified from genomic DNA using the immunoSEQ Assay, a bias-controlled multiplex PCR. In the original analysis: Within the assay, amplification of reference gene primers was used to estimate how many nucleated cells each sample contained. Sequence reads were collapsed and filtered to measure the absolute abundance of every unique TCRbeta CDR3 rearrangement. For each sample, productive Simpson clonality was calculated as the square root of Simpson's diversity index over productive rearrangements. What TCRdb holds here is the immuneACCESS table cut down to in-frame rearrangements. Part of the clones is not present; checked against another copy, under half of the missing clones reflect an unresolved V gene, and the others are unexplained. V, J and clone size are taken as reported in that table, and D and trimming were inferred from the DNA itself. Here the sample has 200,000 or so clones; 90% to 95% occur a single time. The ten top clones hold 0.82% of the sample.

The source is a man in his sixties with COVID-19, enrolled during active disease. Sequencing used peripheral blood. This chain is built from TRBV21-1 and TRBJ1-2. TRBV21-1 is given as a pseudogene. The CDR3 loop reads CASSKQRGGYTF. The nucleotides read TGTGCCAGCAGCAAGCAAAGAGGTGGCTACACCTTC.